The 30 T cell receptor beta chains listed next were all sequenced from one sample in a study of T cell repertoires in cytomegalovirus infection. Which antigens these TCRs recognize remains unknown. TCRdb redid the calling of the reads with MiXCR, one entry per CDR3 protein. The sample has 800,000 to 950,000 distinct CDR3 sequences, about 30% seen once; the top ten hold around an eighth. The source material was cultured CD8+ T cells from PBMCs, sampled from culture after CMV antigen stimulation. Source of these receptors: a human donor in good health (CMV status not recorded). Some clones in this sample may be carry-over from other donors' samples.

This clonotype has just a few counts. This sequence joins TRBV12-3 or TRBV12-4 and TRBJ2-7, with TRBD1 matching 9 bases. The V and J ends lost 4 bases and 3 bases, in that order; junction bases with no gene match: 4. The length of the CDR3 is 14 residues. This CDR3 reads CASSSGGQGYEQYV. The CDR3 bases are TGTGCCAGCAGTTCAGGGGGACAGGGCTACGAGCAGTACGTC.

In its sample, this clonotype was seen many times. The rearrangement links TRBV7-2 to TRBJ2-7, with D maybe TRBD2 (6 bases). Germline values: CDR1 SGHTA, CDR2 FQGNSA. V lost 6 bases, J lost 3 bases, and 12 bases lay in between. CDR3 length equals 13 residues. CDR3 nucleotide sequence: TGTGCCAGCAGAGCGGGTTCAAGCTACGAGCAGTACTTC. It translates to CASRAGSSYEQYF.

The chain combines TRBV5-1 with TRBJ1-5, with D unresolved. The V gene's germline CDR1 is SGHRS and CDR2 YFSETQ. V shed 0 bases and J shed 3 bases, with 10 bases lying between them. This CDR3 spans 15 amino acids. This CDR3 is CASSLDGSPNQPQHF. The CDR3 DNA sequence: TGCGCCAGCAGCTTGGATGGCAGCCCCAATCAGCCCCAGCATTTT.

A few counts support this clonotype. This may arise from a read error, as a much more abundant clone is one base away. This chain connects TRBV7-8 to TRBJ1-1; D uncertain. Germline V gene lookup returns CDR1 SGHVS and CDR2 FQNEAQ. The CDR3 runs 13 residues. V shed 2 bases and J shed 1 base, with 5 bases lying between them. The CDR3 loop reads CASSLNWNTEAFF. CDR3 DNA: TGTGCCAGCAGCTTAAATTGGAACACTGAAGCTTTCTTT.

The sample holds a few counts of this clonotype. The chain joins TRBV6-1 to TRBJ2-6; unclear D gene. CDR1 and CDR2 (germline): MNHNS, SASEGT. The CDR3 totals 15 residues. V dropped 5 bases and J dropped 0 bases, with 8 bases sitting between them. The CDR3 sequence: CASSTDNSGANVLTF. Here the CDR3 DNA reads TGTGCCAGCAGTACTGACAACTCTGGGGCCAACGTCCTGACTTTC.

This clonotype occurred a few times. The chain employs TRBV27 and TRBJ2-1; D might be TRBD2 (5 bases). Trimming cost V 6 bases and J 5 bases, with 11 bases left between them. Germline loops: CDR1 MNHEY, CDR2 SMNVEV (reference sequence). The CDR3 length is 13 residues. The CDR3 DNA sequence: TGTGCCAGCAGCCCTCAGAGGGACAATGAGCAGTTCTTC. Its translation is CASSPQRDNEQFF.

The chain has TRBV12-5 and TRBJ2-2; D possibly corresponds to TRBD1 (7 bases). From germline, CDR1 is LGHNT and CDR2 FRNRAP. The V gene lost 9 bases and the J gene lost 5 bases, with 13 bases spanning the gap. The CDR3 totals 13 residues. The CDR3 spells CASRGEQTGELFF. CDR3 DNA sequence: TGTGCTAGCAGGGGGGAACAAACCGGGGAGCTGTTTTTT.

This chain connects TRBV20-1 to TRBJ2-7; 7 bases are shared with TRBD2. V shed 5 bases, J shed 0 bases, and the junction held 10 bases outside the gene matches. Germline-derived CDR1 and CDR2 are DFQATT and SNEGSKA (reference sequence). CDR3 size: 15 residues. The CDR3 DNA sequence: TGCAGTGCTTCCCGGGGTAGCGGGTCCTCCTACGAGCAGTACTTC. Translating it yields CSASRGSGSSYEQYF.

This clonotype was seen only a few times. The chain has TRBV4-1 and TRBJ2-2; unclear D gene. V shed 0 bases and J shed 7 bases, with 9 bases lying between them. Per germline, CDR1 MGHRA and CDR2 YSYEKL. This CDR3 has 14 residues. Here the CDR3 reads CASSQDDTVGELFF. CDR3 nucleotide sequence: TGCGCCAGCAGCCAAGATGACACAGTCGGGGAGCTGTTTTTT.

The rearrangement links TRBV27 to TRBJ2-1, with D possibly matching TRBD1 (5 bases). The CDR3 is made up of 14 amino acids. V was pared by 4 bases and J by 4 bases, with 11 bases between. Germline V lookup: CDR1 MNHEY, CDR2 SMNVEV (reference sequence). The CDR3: CASSWGRRYNEQFF. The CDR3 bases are TGTGCCAGCAGTTGGGGCAGGCGGTACAATGAGCAGTTCTTC.

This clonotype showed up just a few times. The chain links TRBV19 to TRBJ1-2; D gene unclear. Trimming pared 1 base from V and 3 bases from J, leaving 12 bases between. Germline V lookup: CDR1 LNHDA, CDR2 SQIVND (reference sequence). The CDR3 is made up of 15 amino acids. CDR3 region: CASSIGGPSYYGYTF. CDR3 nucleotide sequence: TGTGCCAGTAGTATAGGAGGACCCTCCTACTATGGCTACACCTTC.

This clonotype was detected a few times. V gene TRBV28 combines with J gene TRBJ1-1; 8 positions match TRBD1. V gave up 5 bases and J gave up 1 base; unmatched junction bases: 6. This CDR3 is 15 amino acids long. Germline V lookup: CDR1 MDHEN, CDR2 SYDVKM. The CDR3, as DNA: TGTGCCAGCAGTGCACCAGGGGGCGAGAACACTGAAGCTTTCTTT. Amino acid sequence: CASSAPGGENTEAFF.

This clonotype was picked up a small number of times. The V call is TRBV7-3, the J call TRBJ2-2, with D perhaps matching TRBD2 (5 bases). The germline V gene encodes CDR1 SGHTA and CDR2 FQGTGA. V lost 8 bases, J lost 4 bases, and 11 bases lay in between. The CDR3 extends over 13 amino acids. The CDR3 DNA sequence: TGTGCCAGCGGCGGGCAAGGCACCGGGGAGCTGTTTTTT. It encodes CASGGQGTGELFF.

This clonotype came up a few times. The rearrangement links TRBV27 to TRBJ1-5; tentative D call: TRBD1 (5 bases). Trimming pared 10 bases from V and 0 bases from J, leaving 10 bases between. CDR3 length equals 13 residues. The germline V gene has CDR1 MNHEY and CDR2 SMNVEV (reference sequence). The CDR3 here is CATGTVSNQPQHF. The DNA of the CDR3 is TGTGCCACCGGGACCGTTAGCAATCAGCCCCAGCATTTT.

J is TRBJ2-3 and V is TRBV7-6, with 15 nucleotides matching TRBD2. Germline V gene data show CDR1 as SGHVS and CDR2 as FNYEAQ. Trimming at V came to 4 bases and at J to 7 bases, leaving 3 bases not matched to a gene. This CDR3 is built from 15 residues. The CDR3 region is CASSSGLAGGNTQYF. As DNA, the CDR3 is TGTGCCAGCAGCTCGGGACTAGCGGGGGGTAATACGCAGTATTTT. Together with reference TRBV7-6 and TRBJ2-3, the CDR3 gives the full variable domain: GAGVSQSPRYKVTKRGQDVALRCDPISGHVSLYWYRQALGQGPEFLTYFNYEAQQDKSGLPNDRFSAERPEGSISTLTIQRTEQRDSAMYRCASSSGLAGGNTQYFGPGTRLTVL.

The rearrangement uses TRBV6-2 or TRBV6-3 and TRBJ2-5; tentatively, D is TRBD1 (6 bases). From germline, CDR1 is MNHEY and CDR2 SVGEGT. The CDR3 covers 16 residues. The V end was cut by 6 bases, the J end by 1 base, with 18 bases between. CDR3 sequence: CASRTTLTGLQETQYF. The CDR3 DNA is TGTGCCAGCAGGACTACACTGACAGGCCTCCAAGAGACCCAGTACTTC.

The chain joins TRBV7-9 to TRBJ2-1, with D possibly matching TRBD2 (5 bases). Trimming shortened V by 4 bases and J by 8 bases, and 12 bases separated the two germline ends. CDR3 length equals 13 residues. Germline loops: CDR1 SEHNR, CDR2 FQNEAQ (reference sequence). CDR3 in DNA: TGTGCCAGCAGCTCCTGGGAGTATTATGAGCAGTTCTTC. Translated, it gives CASSSWEYYEQFF.

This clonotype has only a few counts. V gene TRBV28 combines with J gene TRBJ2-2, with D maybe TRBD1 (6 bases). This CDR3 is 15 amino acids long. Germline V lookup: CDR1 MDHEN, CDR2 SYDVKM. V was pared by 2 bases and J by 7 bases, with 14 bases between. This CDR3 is CASSLRTVGDGELFF. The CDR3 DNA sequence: TGTGCCAGCAGTTTAAGGACAGTGGGGGACGGGGAGCTGTTTTTT.

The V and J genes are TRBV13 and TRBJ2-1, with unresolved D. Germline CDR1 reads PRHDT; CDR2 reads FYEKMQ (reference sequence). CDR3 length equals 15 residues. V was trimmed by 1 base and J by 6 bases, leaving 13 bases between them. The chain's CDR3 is CASSLASTSSNEQFF. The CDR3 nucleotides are TGTGCCAGCAGCTTAGCCAGTACCTCTTCCAATGAGCAGTTCTTC.

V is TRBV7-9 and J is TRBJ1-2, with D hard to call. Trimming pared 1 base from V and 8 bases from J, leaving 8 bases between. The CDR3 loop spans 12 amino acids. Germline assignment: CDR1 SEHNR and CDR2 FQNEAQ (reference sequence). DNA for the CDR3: TGTGCCAGCAGCTTAGGAGCACGCGGCTACACCTTC. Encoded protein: CASSLGARGYTF.

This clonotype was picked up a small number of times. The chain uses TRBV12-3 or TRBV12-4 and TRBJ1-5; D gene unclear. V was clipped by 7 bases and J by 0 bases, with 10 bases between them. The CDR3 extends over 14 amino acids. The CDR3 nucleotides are TGTGCCAGCAACGACCTTGGTAGCAATCAGCCCCAGCATTTT. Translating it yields CASNDLGSNQPQHF.

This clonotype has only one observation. The chain's CDR3 is CATSDPGGFSTDTQYF. The CDR3 DNA is TGTGCCACCAGTGACCCAGGGGGATTTAGCACAGATACGCAGTATTTT. The chain carries TRBV24-1 and TRBJ2-3, with 7 bases aligning to TRBD1. The CDR3 has 16 amino acids. The germline gives CDR1 KGHDR, CDR2 SFDVKD. The ends lost 4 bases at V and 0 bases at J; junction bases unmatched: 6.

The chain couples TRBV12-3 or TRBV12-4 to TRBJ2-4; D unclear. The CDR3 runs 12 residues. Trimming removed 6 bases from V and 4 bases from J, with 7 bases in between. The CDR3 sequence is CASSRPKNIQYF. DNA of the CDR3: TGTGCCAGCAGCCGACCGAAAAACATTCAGTACTTC.

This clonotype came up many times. Written as DNA, the CDR3 is TGTGCCAGCAGGTTAAACGGGCCTACCTACAATGAGCAGTTCTTC. Amino acid sequence: CASRLNGPTYNEQFF. This chain links TRBV7-8 with TRBJ2-1; D gene ambiguous. Per germline, CDR1 SGHVS and CDR2 FQNEAQ. The CDR3 contains 15 residues. V lost 6 bases, J lost 2 bases, and 14 bases lay in between. Drawing the rest from reference TRBV7-8 and TRBJ2-1, the complete variable domain is GAGVSQSPRYKVAKRGQDVALRCDPISGHVSLFWYQQALGQGPEFLTYFQNEAQLDKSGLPSDRFFAERPEGSVSTLKIQRTQQEDSAVYLCASRLNGPTYNEQFFGPGTRLTVL.

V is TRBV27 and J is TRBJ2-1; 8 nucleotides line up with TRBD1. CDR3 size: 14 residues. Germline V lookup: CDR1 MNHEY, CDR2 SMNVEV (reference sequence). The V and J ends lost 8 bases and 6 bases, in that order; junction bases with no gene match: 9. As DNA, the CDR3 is TGTGCCAGCCGCCCCCCGGGACAGGTCAATGAGCAGTTCTTC. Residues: CASRPPGQVNEQFF.

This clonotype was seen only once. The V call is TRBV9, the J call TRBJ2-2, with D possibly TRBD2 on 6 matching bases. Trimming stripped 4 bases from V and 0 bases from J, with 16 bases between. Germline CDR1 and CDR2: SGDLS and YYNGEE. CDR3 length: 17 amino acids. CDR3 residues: CASSYRGSRTNTGELFF. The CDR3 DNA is TGTGCCAGCAGCTACCGGGGGTCCCGAACGAACACCGGGGAGCTGTTTTTT.

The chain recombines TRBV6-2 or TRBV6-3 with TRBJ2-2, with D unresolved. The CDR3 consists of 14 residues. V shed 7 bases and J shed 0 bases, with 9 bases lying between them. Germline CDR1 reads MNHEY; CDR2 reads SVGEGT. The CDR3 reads CASNGPTNTGELFF. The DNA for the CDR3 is TGTGCCAGCAACGGACCCACGAACACCGGGGAGCTGTTTTTT.

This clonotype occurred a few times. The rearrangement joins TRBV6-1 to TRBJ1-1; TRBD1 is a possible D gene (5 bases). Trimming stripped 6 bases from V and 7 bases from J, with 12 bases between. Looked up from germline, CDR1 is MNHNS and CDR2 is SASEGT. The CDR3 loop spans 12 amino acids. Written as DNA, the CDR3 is TGTGCCAGCAGCTTTGACAGCCTTGAAGCTTTCTTT. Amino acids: CASSFDSLEAFF.

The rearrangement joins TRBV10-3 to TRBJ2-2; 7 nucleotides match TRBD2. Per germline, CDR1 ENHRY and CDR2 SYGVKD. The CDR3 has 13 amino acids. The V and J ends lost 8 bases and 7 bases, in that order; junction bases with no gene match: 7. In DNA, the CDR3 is TGTGCCATCGATCCGGGAGGCATCGGGGAGCTGTTTTTT. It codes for CAIDPGGIGELFF.

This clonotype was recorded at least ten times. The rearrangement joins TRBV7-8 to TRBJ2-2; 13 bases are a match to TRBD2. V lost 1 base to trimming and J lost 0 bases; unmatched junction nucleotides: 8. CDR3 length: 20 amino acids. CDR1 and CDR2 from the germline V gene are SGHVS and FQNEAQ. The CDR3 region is CASSLVFRLAGGSNTGELFF. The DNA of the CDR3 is TGTGCCAGCAGCTTAGTATTTCGACTAGCGGGGGGATCGAACACCGGGGAGCTGTTTTTT.